This T cell receptor (beta chain) was profiled in a study of T-cell memory formation after mild COVID-19. Study as a whole: TCR clustering was largely donor specific.

This clonotype was seen once. Per the germline V gene, CDR1 is SGHDN and CDR2 is FVKESK. The CDR3 sequence is 15 residues long. V lost 2 bases and J lost 7, with 15 bases in between. One entry per CDR3 protein, called by TCRdb with MiXCR from the 5' RACE reads. The sample gives 450,000 to 650,000 distinct CDR3 sequences, about 20% of which show up once; around 8.4% is in the top ten. V gene TRBV14 combines with J gene TRBJ2-1; possibly TRBD1 or TRBD2 for D (6 bases each). The receptor was derived from an adult woman who had mild COVID-19 (a few samples of this study predate the infection). Cell type and time point are not known. The sequenced material came from PBMCs or a T cell subset sorted from them (not recorded which). CDR3 region: CASSQKGDWRNEQFF. The DNA of the CDR3 is TGTGCCAGCAGCCAAAAGGGGGACTGGCGAAATGAGCAGTTCTTC.